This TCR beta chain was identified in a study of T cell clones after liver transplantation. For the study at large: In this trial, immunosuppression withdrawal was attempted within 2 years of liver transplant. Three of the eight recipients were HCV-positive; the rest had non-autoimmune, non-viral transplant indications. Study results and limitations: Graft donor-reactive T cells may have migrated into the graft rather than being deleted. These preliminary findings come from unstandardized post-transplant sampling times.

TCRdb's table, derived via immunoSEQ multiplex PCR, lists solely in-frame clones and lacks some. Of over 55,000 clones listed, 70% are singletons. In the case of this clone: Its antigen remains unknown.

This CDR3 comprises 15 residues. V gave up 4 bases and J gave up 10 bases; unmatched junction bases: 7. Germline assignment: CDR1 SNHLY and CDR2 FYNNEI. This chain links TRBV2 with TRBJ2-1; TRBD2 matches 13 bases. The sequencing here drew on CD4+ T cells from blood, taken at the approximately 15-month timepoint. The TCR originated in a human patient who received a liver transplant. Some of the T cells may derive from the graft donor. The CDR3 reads CASSAGGLAGVEQFF. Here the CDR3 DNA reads TGTGCCAGCAGTGCGGGAGGACTAGCGGGGGTGGAGCAGTTCTTC.